The present entry profiles one T cell receptor (beta chain) with its context. Time point denoted: before trial treatment. CDR3 size: 15 residues. Trimming pared 2 bases from V and 0 bases from J, leaving 10 bases between. These data belong to a study of low-dose radiotherapy and immunotherapy resistance in tumors. With TRAV- and TRBV-specific primers, first-strand cDNA was made, covering the alpha and beta chains. TCR amplification ran approximately 20 PCR cycles using constant-region and V-primer adapter primers. TCRdb used MiXCR to reprocess the reads, holding one entry per CDR3 protein. The top ten clones hold around 10% of a sample with 60,000 to 90,000 distinct CDR3 sequences, 31% of them seen once.

The sequence was obtained from a female donor with ovarian cancer. The sequencing here drew on PBMCs, taken before treatment. V is TRBV12-3 or TRBV12-4 and J is TRBJ2-5; no reliable D call. The CDR3 is CASSLSSQYQETQYF. Written as DNA, the CDR3 is TGTGCCAGCAGTTTATCCTCACAGTACCAAGAGACCCAGTACTTC.